Below are 22 T cell receptor beta chains sequenced from a single sample in a study of T cells after somatic rescue of genetic block. Produced via immunoSEQ multiplex PCR; TCRdb's table is partial and in-frame only. The table lists over 95,000 clones, about 90% of them singletons, with about 1.5% in the top ten. The sample comprised peripheral blood mononuclear cells (PBMCs). These receptor sequences come from a woman in her late teens or twenties.

The chain joins TRBV6-1 to TRBJ1-4, with TRBD1 as a possible D gene (5 bases). Between the trimmed V and J ends, which lost 4 bases and 0 bases, there was a span of 9 bases. CDR1 and CDR2 from the germline V gene are MNHNS and SASEGT. This CDR3 region has 15 residues. CDR3 nucleotide sequence: TGTGCCAGCAGTGCCTGGGACGCAACTAATGAAAAACTGTTTTTT. Protein product: CASSAWDATNEKLFF.

The chain uses TRBV3-1 (or the pseudogene TRBV3-2) and TRBJ2-5; the D is unclear. V was clipped by 4 bases and J by 9 bases, with 3 bases between them. Germline lookup yields CDR1 LGHDT and CDR2 YNNKEL (reference sequence). This CDR3 has 9 residues. The CDR3 loop is CASSPPQYF. DNA for the CDR3: TGTGCCAGCAGCCCCCCCCAGTACTTC.

This clone has only a few counts. The chain combines TRBV4-2 with TRBJ2-1; 8 bases match TRBD2. The junction had 7 bases not matched to a gene; V was cut back by 4 bases and J by 2 bases. Germline CDR1 reads LGHNA; CDR2 reads YNFKEQ. CDR3 length equals 16 residues. CDR3 residues: CASSPSGGGTYNEQFF. CDR3 bases: TGTGCCAGCAGCCCCTCCGGCGGGGGGACCTACAATGAGCAGTTCTTC.

This clone was seen a single time. The V gene is TRBV30, the J gene TRBJ2-2, with a tentative D call TRBD1 (6 bases). CDR1 is GTSNPN and CDR2 is SVGIG in the germline V gene (reference sequence). Trimming cost V 2 bases and J 5 bases, with 18 bases left between them. The CDR3 spans 16 residues. The CDR3 DNA reads TGTGCCTGGAGTTCTGTACCACAAAGGGGGACCGGGGAGCTGTTTTTT. It codes for CAWSSVPQRGTGELFF.

The V gene is TRBV9, the J gene TRBJ1-2; the D is unclear. The CDR3 loop spans 14 amino acids. Trimming took off 10 bases at V and 7 bases at J, with 23 bases between the two ends. Germline values: CDR1 SGDLS, CDR2 YYNGEE. CDR3: CASYSSLGKGGYTF. The DNA for the CDR3 is TGTGCCTCCTACTCTTCATTAGGGAAGGGTGGCTACACCTTC.

This rearrangement joins TRBV11-2 to TRBJ2-1; 16 nucleotides agree with TRBD2. CDR1 is SGHAT and CDR2 is FQNNGV in the germline V gene. CDR3 length: 19 amino acids. Losses at the gene ends were 1 base for V and 1 base for J; bases not matched to a gene: 4. CDR3 DNA sequence: TGTGCCAGCAGCTTAGTGGGACTAGCGGGGGGGCCTTCCTACAATGAGCAGTTCTTC. It specifies CASSLVGLAGGPSYNEQFF.

The rearrangement links TRBV28 to TRBJ1-2; TRBD1 is a possible D gene (6 bases). With 6 bases removed from V and 8 bases from J, the gap between germline ends came to 16 bases. Germline CDR1 is MDHEN and CDR2 is SYDVKM. This CDR3 spans 13 amino acids. The CDR3 DNA is TGTGCCAGCAGCCGTGACAGGTTCGTCGGCTACACCTTC. Protein sequence: CASSRDRFVGYTF.

The chain uses TRBV14 and TRBJ1-6; TRBD1 matches 7 bases. V was clipped by 5 bases and J by 6 bases; unmatched bases: 7. The CDR3 runs to 15 residues. CDR1 and CDR2 from the germline V gene are SGHDN and FVKESK. Written as DNA, the CDR3 is TGTGCCAGCAGCTCCTGGACAGGCGTTAATTCACCCCTCCACTTT. Its protein product is CASSSWTGVNSPLHF.

The V call is TRBV4-3, the J call TRBJ1-5, with no clear D. Germline V gives CDR1 LGHNA, CDR2 YSLEER. Trimming left V 0 bases short and J 9 bases short, with 12 bases between. The CDR3 is 14 amino acids. CDR3 DNA: TGCGCCAGCAGCCAAGACGGTTTAGCGGGGCCCCAGCATTTT. Protein product: CASSQDGLAGPQHF.

V gene TRBV5-1 combines with J gene TRBJ2-7; 9 bases fit TRBD1. V was clipped by 4 bases and J by 12 bases; unmatched bases: 11. Germline loops: CDR1 SGHRS, CDR2 YFSETQ. This CDR3 has 13 residues. In nucleotides, the CDR3 is TGCGCCAGCAGCGACTCGGGACAGGGTATGATGTACTTC. Translation: CASSDSGQGMMYF.

This clone appeared once. The CDR3: CASSDPNLGVLRGGYTF. CDR3 bases: TGTGCCAGTAGTGACCCAAACCTCGGAGTTTTAAGGGGAGGCTACACCTTC. The chain is built from TRBV19 and TRBJ1-2, with D perhaps matching TRBD1 (5 bases). CDR1 is LNHDA and CDR2 is SQIVND in the germline V gene (reference sequence). The CDR3 is 17 residues long. Trimming took off 5 bases at V and 8 bases at J, with 27 bases between the two ends.

The chain uses TRBV6-5 and TRBJ1-2, with D perhaps matching TRBD1 (6 bases). The CDR3 contains 14 residues. Deletions cut 2 bases from V and 5 bases from J, with 12 bases between. The germline CDR1 and CDR2 sequences are MNHEY and SVGAGI. The CDR3: CASSYGGAEYGYTF. CDR3 sequence (DNA): TGTGCCAGCAGTTACGGGGGGGCGGAATATGGCTACACCTTC.

The chain is built from TRBV11-3 and TRBJ1-2, with unresolved D. Per germline, CDR1 SGHNT and CDR2 YENEEA. The V gene lost 3 bases and the J gene lost 4 bases, with 15 bases spanning the gap. The CDR3 totals 15 residues. The CDR3 nucleotides are TGTGCCAGCAGCTTGGACTTTTTCAACGCCTATGGCTACACCTTC. It codes for CASSLDFFNAYGYTF.

The chain has TRBV7-2 and TRBJ1-1; D might be TRBD1 (5 bases). The CDR3 runs to 15 residues. Germline loops: CDR1 SGHTA, CDR2 FQGNSA. V lost 0 bases and J 0 bases, leaving 8 bases between the germline ends. This CDR3 is CASSLAGPVNTEAFF. CDR3 nucleotides: TGTGCCAGCAGCTTAGCGGGACCGGTGAACACTGAAGCTTTCTTT.

This clone was counted only a few times. The chain joins TRBV2 to TRBJ2-4; tentatively, D is TRBD1 (6 bases). Germline loops: CDR1 SNHLY, CDR2 FYNNEI. Deletions cut 6 bases from V and 0 bases from J, with 15 bases between. The CDR3 is 16 residues long. The CDR3 region has the DNA TGTGCCAGCAGAGCCCGACAGGCACTAGCCAAAAACATTCAGTACTTC. It encodes CASRARQALAKNIQYF.

This clone has just a few counts. The chain joins TRBV2 to TRBJ1-3; D remains ambiguous. The V end lost 5 bases, the J end lost 0 bases, and 11 bases lay between the germline ends. Germline V gene lookup returns CDR1 SNHLY and CDR2 FYNNEI. This CDR3 has 15 residues. CDR3 sequence reads: CASSLERDSGNTIYF. CDR3 bases: TGTGCCAGCAGTCTGGAGAGGGACTCTGGAAACACCATATATTTT.

V gene TRBV5-1 combines with J gene TRBJ2-7; 10 bases line up with TRBD2. Trimming removed 0 bases from V and 5 bases from J; junction bases left unmatched: 11. There are 17 residues in the CDR3. The germline CDR1 and CDR2 sequences are SGHRS and YFSETQ. The CDR3 protein is CASSLDLAGDPVNEQYF. In nucleotides, the CDR3 is TGCGCCAGCAGCTTGGATCTAGCGGGGGATCCTGTCAACGAGCAGTACTTC.

The chain links TRBV7-3 to TRBJ2-5; D may match TRBD1 or TRBD2 (5 bases each). Germline CDR1 reads SGHTA; CDR2 reads FQGTGA. The length of the CDR3 is 13 residues. Trimming removed 5 bases at V and 5 bases at J, with 12 bases between. The CDR3 bases are TGTGCCAGCAGCCCCCGGGGCCTCGAGACCCAGTACTTC. Translation: CASSPRGLETQYF. The variable domain in full, completed from reference TRBV7-3 and TRBJ2-5, reads GAGVSQTPSNKVTEKGKYVELRCDPISGHTALYWYRQSLGQGPEFLIYFQGTGAADDSGLPNDRFFAVRPEGSVSTLKIQRTERGDSAVYLCASSPRGLETQYFGPGTRLLVL.

In this sample, this clone turned up once. The rearrangement joins TRBV9 to TRBJ1-2; D is perhaps TRBD1 (5 bases). CDR3 length equals 14 residues. The V and J ends lost 4 bases and 5 bases respectively, with 15 bases between them. CDR1 is SGDLS and CDR2 is YYNGEE in the germline V gene. The CDR3 loop reads CASSPRGSQYGYTF. The CDR3 nucleotides are TGTGCCAGCAGCCCAAGGGGATCGCAGTATGGCTACACCTTC.

The rearrangement links TRBV5-4 to TRBJ2-1, with 10 bases fitting TRBD2. V gave up 0 bases and J gave up 5 bases; unmatched junction bases: 2. Germline V gene sequence: CDR1 SGHNT, CDR2 YYREEE (reference sequence). CDR3 length: 15 residues. The CDR3 coding sequence is TGTGCCAGCAGCTTGGGTAGCGGGGGGAACAATGAGCAGTTCTTC. Its protein is CASSLGSGGNNEQFF.

Here the CDR3 DNA reads TGTGCCAGCAGCCAAGCCGCGGGGGCAGACTATGGCTACACCTTC. It yields the protein CASSQAAGADYGYTF. The gene calls are TRBV14 and TRBJ1-2, with D possibly being TRBD1 (6 bases). Germline V gives CDR1 SGHDN, CDR2 FVKESK. CDR3 length: 15 residues. Trimming took 1 base from V and 3 from J, leaving 12 bases between them.

Written as DNA, the CDR3 is TGTGCCAGCAGCTTGGAAATGGGACAGGGAGGGTATAATTCACCCCTCCACTTT. Amino acid sequence: CASSLEMGQGGYNSPLHF. This sequence joins TRBV5-6 and TRBJ1-6; 9 bases agree with TRBD1. Per germline, CDR1 SGHDT and CDR2 YYEEEE. This CDR3 comprises 18 residues. With V trimmed by 0 bases and J by 4 bases, 8 bases remained unmatched. Full variable domain (outside the CDR3, taken from reference TRBV5-6 and TRBJ1-6): DAGVTQSPTHLIKTRGQQVTLRCSPKSGHDTVSWYQQALGQGPQFIFQYYEEEERQRGNFPDRFSGHQFPNYSSELNVNALLLGDSALYLCASSLEMGQGGYNSPLHFGNGTRLTVT.